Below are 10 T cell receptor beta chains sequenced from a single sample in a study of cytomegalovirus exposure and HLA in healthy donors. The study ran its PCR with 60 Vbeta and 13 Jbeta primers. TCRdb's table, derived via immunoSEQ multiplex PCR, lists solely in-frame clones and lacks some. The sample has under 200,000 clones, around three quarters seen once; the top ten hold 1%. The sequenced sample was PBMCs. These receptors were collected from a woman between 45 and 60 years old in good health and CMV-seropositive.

The CDR3: CASRKGTGGDYGYTF. DNA for the CDR3: TGTGCCAGCAGGAAGGGGACAGGGGGCGATTATGGCTACACCTTC. V is TRBV28 and J is TRBJ1-2; 12 nucleotides line up with TRBD1. After removal of 6 bases from V and 5 bases from J, the junction contained 7 bases not matched to a gene. The CDR3 is made up of 15 amino acids. Germline-derived CDR1 and CDR2 are MDHEN and SYDVKM.

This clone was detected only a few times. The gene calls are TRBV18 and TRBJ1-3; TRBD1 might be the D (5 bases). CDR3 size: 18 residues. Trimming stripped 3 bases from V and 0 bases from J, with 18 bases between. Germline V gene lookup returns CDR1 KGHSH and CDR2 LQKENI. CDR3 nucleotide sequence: TGTGCCAGCTCACCGGTCTGGCTACAGGATCTCTCTGGAAACACCATATATTTT. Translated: CASSPVWLQDLSGNTIYF. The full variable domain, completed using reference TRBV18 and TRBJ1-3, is NAGVMQNPRHLVRRRGQEARLRCSPMKGHSHVYWYRQLPEEGLKFMVYLQKENIIDESGMPKERFSAEFPKEGPSILRIQQVVRGDSAAYFCASSPVWLQDLSGNTIYFGEGSWLTVV.

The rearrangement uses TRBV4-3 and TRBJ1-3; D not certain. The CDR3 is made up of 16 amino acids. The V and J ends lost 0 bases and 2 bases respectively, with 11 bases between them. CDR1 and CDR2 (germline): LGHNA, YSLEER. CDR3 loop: CASSQDGSGAGNTIYF. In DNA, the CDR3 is TGCGCCAGCAGCCAAGATGGGTCGGGAGCTGGAAACACCATATATTTT.

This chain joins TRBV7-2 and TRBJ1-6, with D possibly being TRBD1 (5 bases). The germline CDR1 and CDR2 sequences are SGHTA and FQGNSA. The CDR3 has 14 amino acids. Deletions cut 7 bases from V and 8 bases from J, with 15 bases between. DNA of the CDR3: TGTGCCAGCACCCCCGACAGACAGTATTCACCCCTCCACTTT. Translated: CASTPDRQYSPLHF.

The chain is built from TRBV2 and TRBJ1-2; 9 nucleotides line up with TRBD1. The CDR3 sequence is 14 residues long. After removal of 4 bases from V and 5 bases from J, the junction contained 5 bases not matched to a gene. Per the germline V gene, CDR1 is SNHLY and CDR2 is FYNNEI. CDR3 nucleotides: TGTGCCAGCAGTGTGGACAGGGGCGTATATGGCTACACCTTC. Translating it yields CASSVDRGVYGYTF.

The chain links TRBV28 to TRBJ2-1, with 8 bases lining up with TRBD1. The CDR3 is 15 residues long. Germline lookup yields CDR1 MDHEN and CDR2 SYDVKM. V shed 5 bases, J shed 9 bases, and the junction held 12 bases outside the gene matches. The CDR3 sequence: CASSEGAGGWVEQFF. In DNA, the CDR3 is TGTGCCAGCAGTGAGGGCGCAGGGGGCTGGGTTGAGCAGTTCTTC.

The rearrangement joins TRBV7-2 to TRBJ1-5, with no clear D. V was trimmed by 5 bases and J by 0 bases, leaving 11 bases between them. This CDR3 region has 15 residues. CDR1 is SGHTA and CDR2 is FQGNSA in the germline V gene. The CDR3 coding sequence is TGTGCCAGCAGCACGGATTACTATAGCAATCAGCCCCAGCATTTT. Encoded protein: CASSTDYYSNQPQHF.

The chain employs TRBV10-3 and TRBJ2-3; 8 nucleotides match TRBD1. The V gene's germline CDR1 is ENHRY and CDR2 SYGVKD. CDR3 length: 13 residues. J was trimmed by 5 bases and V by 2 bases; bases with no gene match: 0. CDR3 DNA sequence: TGTGCCATCAGTGAGACAGGGGGAGATACGCAGTATTTT. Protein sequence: CAISETGGDTQYF.

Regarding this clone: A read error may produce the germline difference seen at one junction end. CDR3 residues: CATSRVVASSYGQYF. The CDR3 bases are TGTGCCACCAGCAGAGTGGTTGCGAGCTCCTACGGGCAGTACTTC. The rearrangement joins TRBV15 to TRBJ2-7; unclear D gene. Per the germline V gene, CDR1 is LNHNV and CDR2 is YYDKDF (reference sequence). This CDR3 is 15 amino acids long.

The CDR3 DNA reads as TGTGCCACCAGCAGGCAAACAGCCTATGGCTACACCTTC. Translated, it gives CATSRQTAYGYTF. This sequence joins TRBV15 and TRBJ1-2; D is ambiguous. The V end was cut by 3 bases, the J end by 4 bases, with 9 bases between. The CDR3 loop spans 13 amino acids. The V gene's germline CDR1 is LNHNV and CDR2 YYDKDF (reference sequence).